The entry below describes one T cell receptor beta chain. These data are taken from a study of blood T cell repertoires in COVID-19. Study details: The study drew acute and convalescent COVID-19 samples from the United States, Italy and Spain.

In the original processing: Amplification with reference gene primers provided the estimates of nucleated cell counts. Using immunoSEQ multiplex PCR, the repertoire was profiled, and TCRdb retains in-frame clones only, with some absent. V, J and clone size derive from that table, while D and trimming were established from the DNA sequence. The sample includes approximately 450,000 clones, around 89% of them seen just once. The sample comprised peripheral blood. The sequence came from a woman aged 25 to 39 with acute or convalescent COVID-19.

This CDR3 is CASSYNTGNEQFF. The DNA of the CDR3 is TGTGCCAGCAGTTACAACACAGGGAATGAGCAGTTCTTC. The chain joins TRBV6-5 to TRBJ2-1; a weak D match, TRBD1 (6 bases). This CDR3 region has 13 residues. Deletions cut 2 bases from V and 7 bases from J, with 9 bases between. In germline, CDR1 is MNHEY, CDR2 SVGAGI.